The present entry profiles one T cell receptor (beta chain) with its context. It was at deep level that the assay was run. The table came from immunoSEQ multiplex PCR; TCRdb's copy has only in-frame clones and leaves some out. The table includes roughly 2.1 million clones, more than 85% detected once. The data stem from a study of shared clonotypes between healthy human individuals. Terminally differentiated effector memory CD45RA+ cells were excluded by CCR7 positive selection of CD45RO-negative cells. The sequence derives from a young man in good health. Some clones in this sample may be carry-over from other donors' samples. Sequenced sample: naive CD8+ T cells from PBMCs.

CDR3 sequence reads: CASRIRGVNTEAFF. The DNA for the CDR3 is TGTGCCAGCAGAATCAGGGGTGTGAACACTGAAGCTTTCTTT. The chain couples TRBV6-5 to TRBJ1-1, with D possibly being TRBD1 (6 bases). V lost 6 bases, J lost 0 bases, and 11 bases lay in between. The CDR3 loop spans 14 amino acids. The germline gives CDR1 MNHEY, CDR2 SVGAGI.